This T cell receptor (beta chain) was retrieved from a study of blood T cells in healthy people across ages. For the study at large: Template switching recovered approximately one barcoded beta molecule for every two T cells. Study results and limitations: The study found more naive CD4+ cells and higher diversity in long-lived than aged donors.

With respect to this clonotype: The antigen remains undetermined.

The CDR3 runs to 14 residues. Germline V CDR1 and CDR2: MNHNY, SVGAGI (reference sequence). V lost 0 bases, J lost 2 bases, and 6 bases lay in between. Every donor gave 8 to 10 milliliters of peripheral blood. It was with a sample-barcoded 5' primer and a J-beta primer mix that a second PCR of roughly 7 to 12 cycles was run. Unique molecular identifiers of 12 random nucleotides labeled each cDNA. TCRdb independently ran MiXCR on the 5' RACE reads; one entry per CDR3 protein. The profile shows 1.2 million to 1.5 million distinct CDR3 sequences, 45% to 70% of them singletons. The chain is built from TRBV6-6 and TRBJ2-3; D not certain. The receptor's source is a man in his late teens or twenties in good health. Sequencing was carried out using blood. DNA for the CDR3: TGTGCCAGCAGTTACTCGGACGACACAGATACGCAGTATTTT. The encoded protein is CASSYSDDTDTQYF.